Included here is one T cell receptor (beta chain) sequence, with context. The sample belongs to a study of blood T cell repertoires in COVID-19. Study summary: The analysed material was cDNA or gDNA that came from T cells, B-cell-depleted T cells, or PBMCs.

V was cut by 0 bases and J by 7 bases, with 10 bases left in between. Per germline, CDR1 SGHRS and CDR2 YFSETQ. The CDR3 is 14 amino acids. Assay used: immunoSEQ multiplex PCR; TCRdb lists only in-frame clones, some missing. The sample lists about 180,000 clones, approximately 87% occurring once. This chain uses TRBV5-1 with TRBJ1-4, with D possibly being TRBD1 (5 bases). The source of this sequence is a man aged 40-50 years with active or convalescent COVID-19. Sequencing input: peripheral blood. The CDR3 nucleotides are TGCGCCAGCAGCTTGGGCAGGGCAGGTGAAAAACTGTTTTTT. The encoded protein is CASSLGRAGEKLFF.